The clone carrying this T cell receptor beta chain has a handful of counts. Antigen specificity is unknown. The CDR3 has 17 amino acids. V dropped 1 base and J dropped 3 bases, with 16 bases sitting between them. CDR1 and CDR2 from the germline V gene are LGHDT and YNNKEL (reference sequence). The record originates from a study of identical twins. Study-wide findings and caveats: Cord blood's abundant beta clonotypes had fewer insertions, unlike memory repertoires. There was more out-of-frame TCR alpha sharing in monozygotic twins than models estimated.

After template switching added a universal primer site, the resulting cDNA carried unique molecular identifiers. MiXCR was run by TCRdb on the 5' RACE reads, yielding one entry per CDR3 protein. This sample has approximately 530,000 distinct CDR3 sequences, with approximately 20% found just once. The donor group consisted entirely of healthy Caucasians. These data were also filed under a second study, of yellow fever vaccine responses in identical twins.

The receptor was derived from a woman aged 18-35 years in good health. The specimen was CD4+ T cells sorted from blood. The chain employs TRBV3-1 and TRBJ1-5; D is possibly TRBD1 (6 bases). The CDR3 reads CASSQVGGTSVNQPQHF. The CDR3 DNA sequence: TGTGCCAGCAGCCAAGTGGGCGGGACATCAGTCAATCAGCCCCAGCATTTT.